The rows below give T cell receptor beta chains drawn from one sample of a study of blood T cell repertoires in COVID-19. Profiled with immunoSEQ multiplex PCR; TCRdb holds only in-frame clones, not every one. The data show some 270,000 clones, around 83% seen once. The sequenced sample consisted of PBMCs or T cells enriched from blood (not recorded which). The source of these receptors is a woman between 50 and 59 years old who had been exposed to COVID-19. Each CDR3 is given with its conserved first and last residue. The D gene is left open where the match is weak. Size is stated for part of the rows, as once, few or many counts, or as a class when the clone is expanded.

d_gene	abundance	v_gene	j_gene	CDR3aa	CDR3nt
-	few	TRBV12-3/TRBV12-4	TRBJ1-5	CASDISNQPQHF	TGTGCCAGCGACATTAGCAATCAGCCCCAGCATTTT
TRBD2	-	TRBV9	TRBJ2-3	CASSSPGLAGGPKAPDTQYF	TGTGCCAGCAGCTCACCGGGACTAGCGGGGGGGCCGAAGGCCCCAGATACGCAGTATTTT
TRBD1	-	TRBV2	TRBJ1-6	CASSAGTANSPLHF	TGTGCCAGCAGTGCCGGGACAGCGAATTCACCCCTCCACTTT
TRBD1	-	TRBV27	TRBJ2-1	CASTLTGGKSEQFF	TGTGCCAGCACCCTCACAGGGGGCAAGAGTGAGCAGTTCTTC
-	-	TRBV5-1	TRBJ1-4	CASSRVGRREEKLFF	TGCGCCAGCAGCCGCGTTGGCCGCCGGGAGGAAAAACTGTTTTTT
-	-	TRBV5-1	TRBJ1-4	CASSQRGWINEKLFF	TGCGCCAGCAGCCAGCGGGGGTGGATTAATGAAAAACTGTTTTTT
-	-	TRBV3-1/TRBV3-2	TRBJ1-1	CASSPTQSQAFF	TGTGCCAGCAGCCCGACTCAGTCCCAAGCTTTCTTT
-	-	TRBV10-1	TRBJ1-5	CAGRGGKHQPQHF	TGCGCCGGACGGGGAGGGAAACATCAGCCCCAGCATTTT
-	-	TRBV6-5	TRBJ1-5	CASRAGLTYQPQHF	TGTGCCAGCAGGGCAGGACTTACTTATCAGCCCCAGCATTTT
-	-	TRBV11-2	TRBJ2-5	CASSRTTGSNSQYF	TGTGCCAGCAGCCGGACCACAGGGTCCAATAGCCAGTACTTC
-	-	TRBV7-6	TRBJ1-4	CASSLSPGRESSWGEKLFF	TGTGCCAGCAGCTTATCTCCCGGCAGGGAATCGTCGTGGGGTGAAAAACTGTTTTTT
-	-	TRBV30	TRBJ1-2	CAWSDLIGVNYGYTF	TGTGCCTGGAGTGACCTGATCGGGGTAAACTATGGCTACACCTTC
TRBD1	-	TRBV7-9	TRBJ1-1	CASSLGQKNTEAFF	TGTGCCAGCAGTTTGGGACAGAAGAACACTGAAGCTTTCTTT
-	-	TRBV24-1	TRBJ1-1	CATTLGANTEAFF	TGTGCCACCACTCTGGGAGCAAACACTGAAGCTTTCTTT
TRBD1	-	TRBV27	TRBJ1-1	CASRDRDTEAFF	TGTGCCAGCAGGGACAGGGACACTGAAGCTTTCTTT
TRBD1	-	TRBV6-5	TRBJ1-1	CASSYGQGRTEAFF	TGTGCCAGCAGTTATGGACAGGGGAGAACTGAAGCTTTCTTT
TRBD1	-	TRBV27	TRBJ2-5	CASSQGQGIQETQYF	TGTGCCAGCAGCCAAGGACAGGGGATCCAAGAGACCCAGTACTTC
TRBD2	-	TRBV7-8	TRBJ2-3	CASSLAFGAGVYTDTQYF	TGTGCCAGCAGCTTAGCTTTTGGAGCGGGGGTATACACAGATACGCAGTATTTT
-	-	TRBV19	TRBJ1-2	CASSQRDGYGYTF	TGTGCCAGTAGTCAGCGGGACGGCTATGGCTACACCTTC
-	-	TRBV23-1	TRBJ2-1	CASSFCSHLRVYRTYNEQFF	TGCGCCAGCAGCTTTTGCTCGCATTTAAGGGTGTACAGGACCTACAATGAGCAGTTCTTC
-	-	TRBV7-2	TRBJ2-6	CASPKVTSSGANVLTF	TGTGCCAGCCCAAAGGTTACTAGCTCTGGGGCCAACGTCCTGACTTTC
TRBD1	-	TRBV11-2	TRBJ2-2	CASSLITGGLPSTGELFF	TGTGCCAGCAGCCTCATTACAGGGGGCCTTCCCTCGACCGGGGAGCTGTTTTTT
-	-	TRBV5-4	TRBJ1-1	CASSPTGNTEAFF	TGTGCCAGCAGCCCGACAGGAAACACTGAAGCTTTCTTT
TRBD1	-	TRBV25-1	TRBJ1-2	CASSITGGGYTF	TGTGCCAGCAGTATCACAGGGGGGGGCTACACCTTC
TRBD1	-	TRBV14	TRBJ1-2	CASSQRGHRVNYGYTF	TGTGCCAGCAGCCAAAGGGGGCACAGGGTAAACTATGGCTACACCTTC
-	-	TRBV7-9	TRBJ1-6	CASSLVASTVGGSNSPLHF	TGTGCCAGCAGCTTAGTGGCTAGCACGGTGGGAGGCAGTAATTCACCCCTCCACTTT
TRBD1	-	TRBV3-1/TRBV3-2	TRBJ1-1	CASSSGTGMNTEAFF	TGTGCCAGCAGCTCCGGGACAGGGATGAACACTGAAGCTTTCTTT
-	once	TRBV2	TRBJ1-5	CASSRQSPSPQHF	TGTGCCAGCAGCCGACAGTCCCCTAGTCCCCAGCATTTT
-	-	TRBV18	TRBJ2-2	CASSPARGRTDVGELFF	TGTGCCAGCTCACCAGCCAGAGGACGGACTGACGTGGGGGAGCTGTTTTTT
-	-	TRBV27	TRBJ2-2	CASSLGWGANTGELFF	TGTGCCAGCAGTTTAGGGTGGGGAGCGAACACCGGGGAGCTGTTTTTT
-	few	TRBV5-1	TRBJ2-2	CASSPQGPPTGELFF	TGCGCCAGCAGCCCACAGGGTCCCCCCACCGGGGAGCTGTTTTTT
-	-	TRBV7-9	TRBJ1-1	CASSLAQGGKNTEAFF	TGTGCCAGCAGCTTAGCGCAGGGAGGGAAGAACACTGAAGCTTTCTTT
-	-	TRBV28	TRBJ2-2	CASSYEPTGGELFF	TGTGCCAGCAGTTACGAACCTACAGGCGGGGAGCTGTTTTTT
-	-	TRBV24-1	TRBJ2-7	CATSDLWAGDPEQYF	TGTGCCACCAGTGATTTGTGGGCAGGGGACCCCGAGCAGTACTTC
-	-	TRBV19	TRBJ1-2	CASSQTAYYGYTF	TGTGCCAGTAGTCAGACAGCCTACTATGGCTACACCTTC
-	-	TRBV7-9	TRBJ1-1	CASSNQGITEAFF	TGTGCCAGCAGCAACCAGGGGATCACTGAAGCTTTCTTT
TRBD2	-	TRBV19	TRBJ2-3	CASSMVAGGITDTQYF	TGTGCCAGTAGTATGGTGGCGGGGGGGATCACAGATACGCAGTATTTT
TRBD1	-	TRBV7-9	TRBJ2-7	CASSQYGDRGNEQYF	TGTGCCAGCAGCCAGTACGGGGACAGGGGAAACGAGCAGTACTTC
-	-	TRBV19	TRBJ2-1	CASSFPKGGGHNEQFF	TGTGCCAGTAGTTTCCCCAAGGGGGGGGGCCACAATGAGCAGTTCTTC
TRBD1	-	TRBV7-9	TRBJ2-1	CASSSDLGQGYNEQFF	TGTGCCAGCAGCTCGGACCTCGGACAGGGCTACAATGAGCAGTTCTTC
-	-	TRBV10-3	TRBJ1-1	CAISEGGDTEAFF	TGTGCCATCAGTGAGGGAGGGGACACTGAAGCTTTCTTT
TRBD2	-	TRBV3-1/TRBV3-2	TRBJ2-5	CASSQGVGGGPRETQYF	TGTGCCAGCAGCCAAGGGGTGGGCGGGGGGCCACGAGAGACCCAGTACTTC
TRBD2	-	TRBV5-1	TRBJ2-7	CASSVGTSEVEQYF	TGCGCCAGCAGCGTCGGGACTAGTGAGGTCGAGCAGTACTTC
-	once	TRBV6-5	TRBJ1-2	CASRWAGLNYGYTF	TGTGCCAGCAGGTGGGCAGGTCTTAACTATGGCTACACCTTC
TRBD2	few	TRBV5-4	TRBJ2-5	CASSLEGASGEETQYF	TGTGCCAGCAGCTTGGAGGGGGCTAGCGGGGAAGAGACCCAGTACTTC
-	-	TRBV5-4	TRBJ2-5	CASSLGQLFQETQYF	TGTGCCAGCAGCCTAGGACAGCTTTTTCAAGAGACCCAGTACTTC
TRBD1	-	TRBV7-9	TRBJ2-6	CASSGRDREAGANVLTF	TGTGCCAGCAGCGGACGGGACAGGGAGGCTGGGGCCAACGTCCTGACTTTC
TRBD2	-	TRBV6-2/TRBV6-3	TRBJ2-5	CASSRAGLGTQYF	TGTGCCAGCAGCCGAGCGGGGCTCGGGACCCAGTACTTC
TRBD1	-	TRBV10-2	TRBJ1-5	CASSDTGGGGNQPQHF	TGCGCCAGCAGTGACACAGGGGGCGGGGGCAATCAGCCCCAGCATTTT
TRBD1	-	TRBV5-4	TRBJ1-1	CASSLGGPRDRGKAFF	TGTGCCAGCAGCTTGGGTGGGCCCAGGGACAGGGGTAAGGCTTTCTTT
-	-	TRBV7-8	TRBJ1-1	CASSSARGNTEAFF	TGTGCCAGCAGCTCAGCCAGGGGGAACACTGAAGCTTTCTTT
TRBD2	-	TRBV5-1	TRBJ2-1	CASSVTSGAHNEQFF	TGCGCCAGCAGCGTTACTAGCGGGGCTCACAATGAGCAGTTCTTC
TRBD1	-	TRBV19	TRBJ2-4	CASSIGDSKNIQYF	TGTGCCAGTAGTATAGGGGACAGCAAAAACATTCAGTACTTC
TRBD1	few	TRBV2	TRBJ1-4	CASGGQGAREKLFF	TGTGCCAGCGGGGGACAGGGGGCTCGGGAAAAACTGTTTTTT
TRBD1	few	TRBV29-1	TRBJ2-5	CSVEGRTGAPGETQYF	TGCAGCGTTGAAGGGAGGACAGGGGCACCCGGGGAGACCCAGTACTTC